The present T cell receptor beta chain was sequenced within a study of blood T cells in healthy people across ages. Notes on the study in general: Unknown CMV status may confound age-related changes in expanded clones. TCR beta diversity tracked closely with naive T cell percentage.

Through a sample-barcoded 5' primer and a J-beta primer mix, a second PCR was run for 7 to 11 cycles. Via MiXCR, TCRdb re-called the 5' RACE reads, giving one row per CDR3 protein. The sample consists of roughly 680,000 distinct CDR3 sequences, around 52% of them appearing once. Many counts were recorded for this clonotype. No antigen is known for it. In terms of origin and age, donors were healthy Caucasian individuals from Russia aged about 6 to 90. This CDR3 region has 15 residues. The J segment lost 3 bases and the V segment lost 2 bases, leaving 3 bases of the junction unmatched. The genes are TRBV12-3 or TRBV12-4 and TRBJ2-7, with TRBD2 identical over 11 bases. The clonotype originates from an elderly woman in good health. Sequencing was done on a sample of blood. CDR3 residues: CASSLYTSGSYEQYF. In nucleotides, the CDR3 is TGTGCCAGCAGTTTATATACTAGCGGGAGCTACGAGCAGTACTTC.